This paragraph covers one T cell receptor (beta chain) sequence. Its antigen is still unknown. This sample is part of a study of cytomegalovirus exposure and HLA in healthy donors. With 60 Vbeta and 13 Jbeta primers, the PCR was carried out. Here immunoSEQ multiplex PCR was the method, and the copy in TCRdb shows in-frame clones only, minus some. The sample carries 120,000 to 150,000 clones, around 84% recorded once. Losses at the gene ends were 0 bases for V and 4 bases for J; bases not matched to a gene: 11. The CDR3 consists of 17 residues. General study points: The likely origin of a cluster of highly shared sequence variants was a sequencing artifact. The authors excluded some V segments, including TRBV6-2 and TRBV6-3, as indistinguishable. In a later analysis, at a false discovery rate of 0.05, fewer than 20,000 TCR beta sequences were associated with HLA alleles.

This clonotype was obtained from a man aged 40-55 years in good health and CMV-seropositive. The J gene is TRBJ1-2, the V gene TRBV23-1; 7 nucleotides align to TRBD1. TRBV23-1 has ORF status, its function being uncertain. Sequencing used PBMCs. The CDR3, as DNA: TGCGCCAGCAGTCAATCGTACAGGGGCCAGGCCCCCTATGGCTACACCTTC. Translation: CASSQSYRGQAPYGYTF.